The table lists the clone carrying this T cell receptor (beta chain) with many counts. No antigen is known for it. V lost 0 bases, J lost 2 bases, and 16 bases lay in between. The germline CDR1 and CDR2 sequences are SGHNT and YYREEE (reference sequence). This CDR3 spans 17 amino acids. The sample originates from a study of early T cells in non-severe SARS-CoV-2 infection. Study as a whole: Sequencing of bulk RNA from unsorted whole blood was done, without chain pairing. Study findings and constraints: Anti-spike CD8 responses were favored by VDJdb matching, which missed private and CD4 specificities.

Attached unique molecular identifiers marked individual cDNA molecules. Using its own MiXCR run on the 5' RACE reads, TCRdb lists one record per CDR3 protein. The sample has about 99,000 distinct CDR3 sequences, 16% seen once. Sequencing was done on a sample of whole blood. The chain couples TRBV5-4 to TRBJ2-3; D is possibly TRBD1 (5 bases). The sequence was collected from an adult who was a healthcare worker with PCR-confirmed SARS-CoV-2 infection or an uninfected control (not recorded which). The CDR3 loop reads CASSLGSRVRVTDTQYF. CDR3 sequence (DNA): TGTGCCAGCAGCTTGGGAAGTAGGGTCAGGGTCACAGATACGCAGTATTTT.